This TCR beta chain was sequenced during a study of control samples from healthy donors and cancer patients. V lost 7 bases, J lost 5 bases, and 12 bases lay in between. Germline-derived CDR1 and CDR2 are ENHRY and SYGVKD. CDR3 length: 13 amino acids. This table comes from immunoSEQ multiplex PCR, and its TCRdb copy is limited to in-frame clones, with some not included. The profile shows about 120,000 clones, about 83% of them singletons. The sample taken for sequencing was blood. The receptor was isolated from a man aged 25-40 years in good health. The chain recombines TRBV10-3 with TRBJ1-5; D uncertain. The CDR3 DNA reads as TGTGCCATCAAAGGGAAGGAGGATCAGCCCCAGCATTTT. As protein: CAIKGKEDQPQHF.